This T cell receptor (beta chain) was found in a study of OX40 agonist ivuxolimab in advanced cancers. About the study as a whole: Ivuxolimab, which targeted the costimulatory receptor OX40 (CD134), was an agonistic, fully human IgG2 monoclonal antibody. Prior anti-PD-1, anti-PD-L1 or anti-CTLA-4 therapy was permitted, and less than 45% of dose-escalation patients had received checkpoint inhibitors. In the dose-escalation cohort, approximately 83% of patients were male, and the mean age was 60 years with a range of about 23 to 79. Of the approximately 54 patients in dose escalation, around 20 had hepatocellular carcinoma, approximately 15 had melanoma, 9 had renal cell carcinoma and 9 had head and neck cancer. Partial responses were achieved by three dose-escalation patients, of whom one had hepatocellular carcinoma and two had cutaneous melanoma. Peripheral TCRbeta sequencing aimed to test whether ivuxolimab altered TCR sequence diversity and caused clonal T-cell expansion. The monotherapy dose-escalation portion (N ≈ 52 patients) of the phase I ivuxolimab trial is reported in the paper. Intravenous ivuxolimab was administered to patients every 2 weeks at six dose levels: 0.01, 0.1, 0.3, 1.5, 3 and 10 mg/kg. Here is what the overall study found, with its caveats: At doses of 0.1 to 3.0 mg/kg, clonal expansion of both CD4+ and CD8+ T cells in blood was seen between baseline and week 6. Low levels of normalized T-cell clonal expansion were also seen in some patients who did not respond. In the 0.1-3.0 mg/kg groups, partial responders were among the patients with the lowest normalized peripheral clonal expansion, particularly in CD8+ T cells. Antigen specificity was not determined for the clonally expanded peripheral T cells. On average, CD8+ T cells showed more expanded clones than CD4+ T cells after ivuxolimab.

The trial excluded patients who had a history of autoimmune disease or were on systemic immunosuppression. Peripheral blood for TCR sequencing was drawn from every dose cohort at baseline, at cycle 4 day 1 and at cycle 7 day 1. Samples came from an open-label, multicenter, first-in-human phase I dose-escalation trial of ivuxolimab. The trial enrolled adults with locally advanced or metastatic head and neck squamous cell, hepatocellular, melanoma or renal cell carcinoma. Before TCR sequencing, CD4+ and CD8+ T cells were separately sorted from peripheral blood. In the case of this clone: Its antigen is not yet known. The sample holds no much larger clone one base away, and base qualities are not on file.

The junction shows trimming of 4 bases on V and 6 bases on J, plus 14 bases between the germline ends. Spanning cysteine to phenylalanine, the CDR3 consists of 14 amino acids. The CDR3 DNA has 42 bases and is translated from base 1. From a lookup of the germline V gene, CDR1 and CDR2 are SGDLS and YYNGEE. Genomic DNA was extracted from sorted cells for sequencing of the TCRbeta CDR3 region. The immunoSEQ Assay was used to sequence the TCRbeta CDR3 regions. Sourced from immuneACCESS, this table was stored by TCRdb with only in-frame sequences that have V and J called. A share of the clones is absent; for the studies checked, an unresolved V gene accounts for under half, and the remainder has no known explanation. The sample table contains roughly 120,000 clones; only one count was recorded for 80% to 95% of them. The top ten hold around 0.84% of the sample.

The receptor's source is an adult with an advanced solid tumor such as melanoma, head and neck, liver or kidney cancer. The specimen was CD4+ or CD8+ T cells sorted from blood, collected in a trial of the OX40 agonist ivuxolimab. The chain is made from TRBV9 and TRBJ1-5, with the D segment identity uncertain. The nucleotides read TGTGCCAGCAGCCCGCAAGGTGTGGGTCAGCCCCAGCATTTT. It translates to CASSPQGVGQPQHF.